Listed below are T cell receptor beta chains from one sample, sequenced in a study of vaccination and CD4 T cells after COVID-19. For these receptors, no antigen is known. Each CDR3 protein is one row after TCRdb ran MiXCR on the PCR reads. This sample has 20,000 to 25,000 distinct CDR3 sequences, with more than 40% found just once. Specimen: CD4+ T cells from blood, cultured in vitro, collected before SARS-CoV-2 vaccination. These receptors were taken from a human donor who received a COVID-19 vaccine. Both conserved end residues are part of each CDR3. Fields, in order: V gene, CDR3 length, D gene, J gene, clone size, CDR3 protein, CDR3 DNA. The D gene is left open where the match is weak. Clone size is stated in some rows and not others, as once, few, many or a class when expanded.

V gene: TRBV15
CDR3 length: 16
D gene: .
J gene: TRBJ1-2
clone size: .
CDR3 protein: CATSRDPQIRNYGYTF
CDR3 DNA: TGTGCCACCAGCAGAGACCCCCAAATTCGCAACTATGGCTACACCTTC

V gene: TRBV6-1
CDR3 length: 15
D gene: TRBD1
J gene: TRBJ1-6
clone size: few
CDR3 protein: CASSAEGQGNSPLHF
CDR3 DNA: TGTGCCAGCAGTGCCGAGGGACAGGGCAATTCACCCCTCCACTTT

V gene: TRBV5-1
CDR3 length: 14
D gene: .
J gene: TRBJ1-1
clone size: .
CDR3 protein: CASSLNTMNTEAFF
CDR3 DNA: TGCGCCAGCAGCTTGAACACAATGAACACTGAAGCTTTCTTT

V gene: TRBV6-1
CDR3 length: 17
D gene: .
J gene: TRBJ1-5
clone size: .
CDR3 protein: CATTLYSDGQEISPQHF
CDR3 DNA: TGTGCCACAACGCTCTACTCGGACGGTCAAGAAATCAGCCCCCAGCATTTT

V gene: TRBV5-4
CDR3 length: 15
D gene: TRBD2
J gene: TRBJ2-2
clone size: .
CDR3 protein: CASSSGLADTGELFF
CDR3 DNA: TGTGCCAGCAGCTCGGGACTAGCGGACACCGGGGAGCTGTTTTTT

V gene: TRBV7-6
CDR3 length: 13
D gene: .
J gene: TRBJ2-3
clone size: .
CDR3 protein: CASSLSRTDTQYF
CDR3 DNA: TGTGCCAGCAGCTTAAGTCGCACAGATACGCAGTATTTT

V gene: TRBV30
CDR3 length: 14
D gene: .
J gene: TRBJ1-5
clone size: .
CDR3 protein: CAWSVGDTNQPQHF
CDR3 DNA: TGTGCCTGGAGTGTGGGGGACACCAATCAGCCCCAGCATTTT

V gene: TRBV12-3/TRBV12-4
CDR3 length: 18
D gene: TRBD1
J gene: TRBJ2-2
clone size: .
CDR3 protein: CASGKTGGAGGVAGELFF
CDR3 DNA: TGTGCCAGCGGAAAGACAGGGGGCGCCGGTGGTGTTGCCGGGGAGCTGTTTTTT

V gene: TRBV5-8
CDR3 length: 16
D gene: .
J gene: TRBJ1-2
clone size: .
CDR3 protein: CASSFLRIQGGYGYTF
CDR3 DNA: TGTGCCAGCAGCTTTCTTAGAATACAGGGTGGCTATGGCTACACCTTC

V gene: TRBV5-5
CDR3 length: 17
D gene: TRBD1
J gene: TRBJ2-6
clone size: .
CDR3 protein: CASSLRQGSSGANVLTF
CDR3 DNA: TGTGCCAGCAGCTTGCGACAGGGAAGCTCTGGGGCCAACGTCCTGACTTTC

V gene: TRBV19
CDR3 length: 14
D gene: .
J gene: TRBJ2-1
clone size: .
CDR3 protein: CASQGGGGAGEQFF
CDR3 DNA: TGTGCCAGTCAGGGGGGCGGGGGTGCGGGTGAGCAGTTCTTC

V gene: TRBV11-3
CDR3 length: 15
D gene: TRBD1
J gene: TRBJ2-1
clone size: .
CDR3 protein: CASSPGQGIADEQFF
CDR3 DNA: TGTGCCAGCAGCCCTGGACAGGGGATCGCGGATGAGCAGTTCTTC

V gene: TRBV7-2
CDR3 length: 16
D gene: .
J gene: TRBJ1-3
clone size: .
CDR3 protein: CASSLAPGGAGNTIYF
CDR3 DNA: TGTGCCAGCAGCTTAGCGCCGGGGGGGGCTGGAAACACCATATATTTT

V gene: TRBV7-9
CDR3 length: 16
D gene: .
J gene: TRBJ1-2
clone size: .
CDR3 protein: CASSFVGAEPGYGYTF
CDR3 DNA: TGTGCCAGCAGCTTTGTGGGGGCAGAACCAGGCTATGGCTACACCTTC

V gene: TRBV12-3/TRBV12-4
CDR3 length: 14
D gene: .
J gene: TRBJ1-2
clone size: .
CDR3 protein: CASSRTGTRYGYTF
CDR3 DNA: TGTGCCAGCAGCCGAACCGGGACTCGATATGGCTACACCTTC

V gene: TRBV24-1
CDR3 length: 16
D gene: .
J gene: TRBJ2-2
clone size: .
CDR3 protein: CATSDLQSEGTGELFF
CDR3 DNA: TGTGCCACCAGTGATTTGCAGAGCGAGGGCACCGGGGAGCTGTTTTTT

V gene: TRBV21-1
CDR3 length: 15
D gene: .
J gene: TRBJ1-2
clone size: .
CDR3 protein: CASSKKRDRGGGYTF
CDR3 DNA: TGTGCCAGCAGCAAAAAAAGAGACAGGGGAGGTGGCTACACCTTC

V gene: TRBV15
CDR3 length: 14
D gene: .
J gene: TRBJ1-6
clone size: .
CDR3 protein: CATSRGPGNSPLHF
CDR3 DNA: TGTGCCACCAGCAGGGGACCAGGGAATTCACCCCTCCACTTT

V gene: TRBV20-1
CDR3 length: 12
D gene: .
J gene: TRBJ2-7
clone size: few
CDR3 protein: CSAGQGVYEQYF
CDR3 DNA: TGCAGTGCCGGCCAGGGCGTGTACGAGCAGTACTTC

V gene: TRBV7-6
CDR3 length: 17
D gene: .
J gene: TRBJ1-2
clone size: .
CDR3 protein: CASSSSEPGPSNYGYTF
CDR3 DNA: TGTGCCAGCAGCTCTTCCGAGCCGGGCCCCTCTAACTATGGCTACACCTTC

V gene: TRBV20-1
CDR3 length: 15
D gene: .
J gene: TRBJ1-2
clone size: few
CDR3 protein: CSAAGTPKGDYGYTF
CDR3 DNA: TGCAGTGCTGCAGGGACACCAAAAGGGGACTATGGCTACACCTTC

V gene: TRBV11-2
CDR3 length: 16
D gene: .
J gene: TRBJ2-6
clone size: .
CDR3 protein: CASSSGPNSGANVLTF
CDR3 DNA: TGTGCCAGCAGCTCGGGACCCAACTCTGGGGCCAACGTCCTGACTTTC

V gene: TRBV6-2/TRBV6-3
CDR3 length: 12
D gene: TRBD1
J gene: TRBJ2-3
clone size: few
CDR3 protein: CAGGQGPDTQYF
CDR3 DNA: TGTGCCGGAGGACAGGGGCCAGATACGCAGTATTTT

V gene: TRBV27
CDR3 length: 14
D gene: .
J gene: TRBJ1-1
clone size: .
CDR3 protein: CASSARERNTEAFF
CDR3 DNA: TGTGCCAGCAGTGCCAGGGAGCGGAACACTGAAGCTTTCTTT

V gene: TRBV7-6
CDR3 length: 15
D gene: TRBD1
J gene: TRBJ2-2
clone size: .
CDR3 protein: CASSPDRVFGGELFF
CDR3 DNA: TGTGCCAGCAGCCCGGACAGGGTCTTCGGCGGGGAGCTGTTTTTT

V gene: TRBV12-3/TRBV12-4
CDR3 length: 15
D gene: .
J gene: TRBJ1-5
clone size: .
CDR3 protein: CASSFEQGRNQPQHF
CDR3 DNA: TGTGCCAGCAGTTTCGAACAGGGCCGCAATCAGCCCCAGCATTTT

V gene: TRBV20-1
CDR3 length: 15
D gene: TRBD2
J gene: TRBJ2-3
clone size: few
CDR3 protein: CSALTSGGAADTQYF
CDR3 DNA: TGCAGTGCTTTGACTAGCGGGGGGGCCGCAGATACGCAGTATTTT